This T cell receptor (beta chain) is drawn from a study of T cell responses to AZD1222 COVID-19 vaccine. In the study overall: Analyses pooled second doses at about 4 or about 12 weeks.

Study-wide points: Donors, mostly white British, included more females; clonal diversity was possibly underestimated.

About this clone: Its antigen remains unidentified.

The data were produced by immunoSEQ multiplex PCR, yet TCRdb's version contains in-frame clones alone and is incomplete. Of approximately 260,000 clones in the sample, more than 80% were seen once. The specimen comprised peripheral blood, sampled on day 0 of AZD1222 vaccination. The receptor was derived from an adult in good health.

The CDR3 reads CASRRSGEATGELFF. The CDR3 DNA reads as TGTGCCAGTAGGAGGTCAGGGGAGGCGACCGGGGAGCTGTTTTTT. The chain uses TRBV19 and TRBJ2-2, with D perhaps matching TRBD1 or TRBD2 (6 bases each). Looked up from germline, CDR1 is LNHDA and CDR2 is SQIVND (reference sequence). Between the trimmed V and J ends, which lost 6 bases and 5 bases, there was a span of 16 bases. The CDR3 is 15 amino acids.